Shown below are 29 T cell receptor beta chains from a single sample sequenced in a study of OX40 agonist ivuxolimab in advanced cancers. Here immunoSEQ multiplex PCR was the method, and the copy in TCRdb shows in-frame clones only, minus some. The table includes approximately 65,000 clones, approximately 88% detected once. Sequencing used CD4+ or CD8+ T cells sorted from blood, obtained in a trial of the OX40 agonist ivuxolimab. These receptors originate from an adult with an advanced solid tumor such as melanoma, head and neck, liver or kidney cancer.

CDR3 sequence reads: CASSRLAGGYNEQFF. The DNA of the CDR3 is TGTGCCAGCAGCAGACTAGCGGGAGGGTACAATGAGCAGTTCTTC. The chain joins TRBV7-9 to TRBJ2-1; the match to TRBD2 covers 14 bases. The V segment lost 5 bases and the J segment 4 bases; nucleotides outside the gene matches: 1. The CDR3 runs 15 residues. The germline CDR1 and CDR2 sequences are SEHNR and FQNEAQ (reference sequence). Looking up the rest from reference TRBV7-9 and TRBJ2-1 gives the full variable domain: DTGVSQNPRHKITKRGQNVTFRCDPISEHNRLYWYRQTLGQGPEFLTYFQNEAQLEKSRLLSDRFSAERPKGSFSTLEIQRTEQGDSAMYLCASSRLAGGYNEQFFGPGTRLTVL.

The chain has TRBV5-1 and TRBJ2-2; D possibly uses TRBD1 or TRBD2 (6 bases each). CDR1 is SGHRS and CDR2 is YFSETQ in the germline V gene. Trimming removed 1 base from V and 6 bases from J, with 16 bases in between. CDR3 size: 16 residues. CDR3 in DNA: TGCGCCAGCAGCTTGCAAGGGGGGCTGGTCGCCGGGGAGCTGTTTTTT. This translates into CASSLQGGLVAGELFF.

A word on this clone: An end of the junction differs from the germline gene, which may be a read error. This chain connects TRBV18 to TRBJ2-7; D is perhaps TRBD1 (6 bases). Germline CDR1 KGHSH, CDR2 LQKENI. This CDR3 contains 14 residues. The CDR3 loop is CASSPRGQTYEQYF. CDR3 DNA sequence: TGTGCCAGTTCACCACGCGGACAGACCTACGAGCAGTACTTC.

This rearrangement joins TRBV11-2 to TRBJ2-7; TRBD1 matches 8 bases. Germline V gene sequence: CDR1 SGHAT, CDR2 FQNNGV. This CDR3 has 15 amino acids. J was trimmed by 6 bases and V by 4 bases; bases with no gene match: 11. CDR3 loop: CASSSWKTGDGEQYF. The DNA of the CDR3 is TGTGCCAGCAGCTCATGGAAGACAGGGGACGGCGAGCAGTACTTC.

The CDR3: CASSGGIGNSGNTIYF. The CDR3 region has the DNA TGTGCCAGCAGTGGTGGGATCGGGAACTCTGGAAACACCATATATTTT. The rearrangement links TRBV2 to TRBJ1-3; D remains ambiguous. Per germline, CDR1 SNHLY and CDR2 FYNNEI. Trimming shortened V by 4 bases and J by 0 bases, and 13 bases separated the two germline ends. The CDR3 totals 16 residues.

V usage is TRBV2 and J usage is TRBJ1-2; TRBD1 matches at 10 bases. Germline loops: CDR1 SNHLY, CDR2 FYNNEI. The CDR3 spans 15 residues. V lost 6 bases, J lost 8 bases, and 12 bases stayed unmatched. As DNA, the CDR3 is TGTGCCAGCAGGAGCCGGACAGGGGGAGTAGAGGGCTACACCTTC. It is translated as CASRSRTGGVEGYTF.

The CDR3 here is CASSLATGQTNEKLFF. CDR3 DNA sequence: TGCGCCAGCAGCTTGGCGACAGGGCAGACTAATGAAAAACTGTTTTTT. The chain carries TRBV5-1 and TRBJ1-4; TRBD1 agrees at 7 bases. The CDR3 runs to 16 residues. Germline assignment: CDR1 SGHRS and CDR2 YFSETQ. V shed 0 bases, J shed 2 bases, and the junction held 4 bases outside the gene matches.

A single count supports this clone. The CDR3 reads CASSFDRGLEAFF. CDR3 DNA sequence: TGTGCCAGCAGTTTCGACAGGGGCCTTGAAGCTTTCTTT. The chain joins TRBV6-5 to TRBJ1-1, with TRBD1 matching 8 bases. CDR3 length: 13 amino acids. Germline V CDR1 and CDR2: MNHEY, SVGAGI. V lost 4 bases and J lost 7; bases outside the gene matches: 5.

The chain combines TRBV6-5 with TRBJ1-2; 8 bases are a match to TRBD1. Losses at the gene ends were 0 bases for V and 8 bases for J; bases not matched to a gene: 8. The V gene's germline CDR1 is MNHEY and CDR2 SVGAGI. The CDR3 is 15 residues long. CDR3 loop: CASSYSIRGLDGYTF. CDR3 in DNA: TGTGCCAGCAGTTACTCGATCAGGGGGCTGGACGGCTACACCTTC.

The CDR3 sequence: CASSGQANTGELFF. As DNA, the CDR3 is TGTGCCAGCAGCGGACAGGCGAACACCGGGGAGCTGTTTTTT. This chain links TRBV9 with TRBJ2-2, with a weak D call TRBD1 (6 bases). Per the germline V gene, CDR1 is SGDLS and CDR2 is YYNGEE. The CDR3 contains 14 residues. Deletions cut 3 bases from V and 0 bases from J, with 6 bases between.

The gene calls are TRBV5-4 and TRBJ2-1; 14 nucleotides match TRBD2. V gave up 3 bases and J gave up 3 bases; unmatched junction bases: 5. There are 17 residues in the CDR3. Germline V gene sequence: CDR1 SGHNT, CDR2 YYREEE (reference sequence). The CDR3 DNA reads as TGTGCCAGCAGCTCCGGACTAGCGGGAGGAGGCTACAATGAGCAGTTCTTC. Translating gives CASSSGLAGGGYNEQFF.

This chain's CDR3 is CASSSQSNTEAFF. CDR3 sequence (DNA): TGTGCCAGCAGCTCGCAGTCGAACACTGAAGCTTTCTTT. The chain recombines TRBV6-1 with TRBJ1-1; unclear D gene. The CDR3 runs to 13 residues. The ends were cut back, 6 bases at V and 1 base at J, with 9 bases in the middle. Germline CDR1 is MNHNS and CDR2 is SASEGT.

This clone was picked up a small number of times. The V call is TRBV19, the J call TRBJ2-2; 7 nucleotides align to TRBD2. The germline V gene encodes CDR1 LNHDA and CDR2 SQIVND (reference sequence). This CDR3 has 14 amino acids. V was clipped by 9 bases and J by 7 bases; unmatched bases: 11. For the CDR3, the DNA is TGTGCCAGCGGGGAGGGCCCCGGAATCGGGGAGCTGTTTTTT. Protein sequence: CASGEGPGIGELFF. Based on the CDR3 plus reference TRBV19 and TRBJ2-2, the full variable domain is DGGITQSPKYLFRKEGQNVTLSCEQNLNHDAMYWYRQDPGQGLRLIYYSQIVNDFQKGDIAEGYSVSREKKESFPLTVTSAQKNPTAFYLCASGEGPGIGELFFGEGSRLTVL.

The gene calls are TRBV12-2 and TRBJ1-2; the table's D call, TRBD1, has no DNA check behind it. TRBV12-2 is described as a pseudogene. This CDR3 is 19 amino acids long. The CDR3 is CASRLASSGGKVLGYGYTF. CDR3 sequence (DNA): TGTGCAAGTCGCTTAGCGTCGTCAGGGGGGAAGGTTTTAGGCTATGGCTACACCTTC.

This rearrangement joins TRBV11-2 to TRBJ2-7, with 9 bases fitting TRBD1. Germline V CDR1 and CDR2: SGHAT, FQNNGV. The CDR3 runs 16 residues. The J segment lost 6 bases and the V segment lost 0 bases, leaving 9 bases of the junction unmatched. The CDR3 is CASSLDLGTGSGEQYF. CDR3 nucleotides: TGTGCCAGCAGCTTAGATTTGGGGACAGGGTCGGGCGAGCAGTACTTC.

This sequence joins TRBV7-3 and TRBJ1-1, with D unresolved. The germline CDR1 and CDR2 sequences are SGHTA and FQGTGA. CDR3 size: 13 residues. Trimming took off 3 bases at V and 3 bases at J, with 8 bases between the two ends. The CDR3 loop reads CASSFGGYTEAFF. In nucleotides, the CDR3 is TGTGCCAGCAGCTTCGGAGGTTACACTGAAGCTTTCTTT. The variable domain in full, completed from reference TRBV7-3 and TRBJ1-1, reads GAGVSQTPSNKVTEKGKYVELRCDPISGHTALYWYRQSLGQGPEFLIYFQGTGAADDSGLPNDRFFAVRPEGSVSTLKIQRTERGDSAVYLCASSFGGYTEAFFGQGTRLTVV.

The V call is TRBV11-3, the J call TRBJ2-1; no clear D. Deletions cut 2 bases from V and 5 bases from J, with 4 bases between. The CDR3 contains 12 residues. In germline, CDR1 is SGHNT, CDR2 YENEEA. CDR3 sequence reads: CASSLTHNEQFF. The DNA of the CDR3 is TGTGCCAGCAGCTTAACCCACAATGAGCAGTTCTTC.

The chain uses TRBV28 and TRBJ1-1; 7 bases are a match to TRBD1. Germline lookup yields CDR1 MDHEN and CDR2 SYDVKM. This CDR3 has 15 amino acids. V trimming: 7 bases; J trimming: 0 bases; junction bases outside the gene matches: 8. The CDR3 is CASIMSDRLNTEAFF. The CDR3 DNA sequence: TGTGCCAGCATCATGTCGGACAGGCTGAACACTGAAGCTTTCTTT.

This chain links TRBV19 with TRBJ1-2; D might be TRBD1 (5 bases). The CDR3 has 13 amino acids. Germline assignment: CDR1 LNHDA and CDR2 SQIVND (reference sequence). V was clipped by 4 bases and J by 8 bases, with 14 bases between them. The CDR3: CASSTGGLGGYTF. In nucleotides, the CDR3 is TGTGCCAGTAGTACTGGGGGACTGGGAGGCTACACCTTC.

Here the CDR3 reads CASSHGAQAANEKLFF. For the CDR3, the DNA is TGCGCCAGCAGTCATGGAGCCCAGGCAGCTAATGAAAAACTGTTTTTT. This chain uses TRBV23-1 with TRBJ1-4; no reliable D call. TRBV23-1 is an ORF, with its function uncertain. This CDR3 has 16 amino acids. The V end was cut by 3 bases, the J end by 3 bases, with 14 bases between.

V is TRBV9 and J is TRBJ2-2, with D perhaps matching TRBD2 (6 bases). From germline, CDR1 is SGDLS and CDR2 YYNGEE. CDR3 length equals 15 residues. Trimming shortened V by 1 base and J by 5 bases, and 12 bases separated the two germline ends. The CDR3 DNA follows: TGTGCCAGCAGCGTAACGGGAGCGGGTACCGGGGAGCTGTTTTTT. The encoded protein is CASSVTGAGTGELFF. The entire variable domain, with the rest obtained from reference TRBV9 and TRBJ2-2, is as follows: DSGVTQTPKHLITATGQRVTLRCSPRSGDLSVYWYQQSLDQGLQFLIQYYNGEERAKGNILERFSAQQFPDLHSELNLSSLELGDSALYFCASSVTGAGTGELFFGEGSRLTVL.

The V gene is TRBV18, the J gene TRBJ2-5; 8 bases agree with TRBD1. The CDR3 spans 14 residues. Germline V lookup: CDR1 KGHSH, CDR2 LQKENI. Germline trimming cut 6 bases from V and 5 bases from J; bases unmatched to any gene: 8. CDR3 in amino acids: CASSPGGSQETQYF. Written as DNA, the CDR3 is TGTGCCAGCTCCCCAGGGGGCAGCCAGGAGACCCAGTACTTC.

This clone was detected only once. The rearrangement links TRBV5-1 to TRBJ1-2; TRBD1 agrees at 9 bases. The germline CDR1 and CDR2 sequences are SGHRS and YFSETQ. The CDR3 has 13 residues. V was clipped by 4 bases and J by 7 bases; unmatched bases: 5. In DNA form, the CDR3 reads TGCGCCAGCAGCGACCGGGACAGGGTTGGCTACACCTTC. This sequence encodes CASSDRDRVGYTF.

The chain joins TRBV14 to TRBJ2-3; D is possibly TRBD2 (6 bases). Germline CDR1 is SGHDN and CDR2 is FVKESK. V lost 1 base to trimming and J lost 0 bases, with 11 bases between them. The CDR3 totals 16 residues. CDR3 residues: CASSQVRGFSTDTQYF. In DNA form, the CDR3 reads TGTGCCAGCAGCCAAGTCCGGGGGTTTAGCACAGATACGCAGTATTTT.

This clone was counted once. The V gene is TRBV19, the J gene TRBJ2-4; D possibly corresponds to TRBD1 (6 bases). The CDR3 sequence is 14 residues long. Germline lookup yields CDR1 LNHDA and CDR2 SQIVND (reference sequence). V was trimmed by 3 bases and J by 5 bases, leaving 11 bases between them. The DNA for the CDR3 is TGTGCCAGTAGTATGCAGGGGCAGGAAAACATTCAGTACTTC. Protein product: CASSMQGQENIQYF. The full variable domain, completed using reference TRBV19 and TRBJ2-4, is DGGITQSPKYLFRKEGQNVTLSCEQNLNHDAMYWYRQDPGQGLRLIYYSQIVNDFQKGDIAEGYSVSREKKESFPLTVTSAQKNPTAFYLCASSMQGQENIQYFGAGTRLSVL.

This clone was counted once. V usage is TRBV7-2 and J usage is TRBJ2-1; D gene unclear. The germline V and J ends were trimmed by 1 base and 9 bases, with 7 bases remaining between them. Germline CDR1 SGHTA, CDR2 FQGNSA. The CDR3 length is 12 residues. This CDR3 is CASSLDLAEQFF. The CDR3 DNA is TGTGCCAGCAGCTTAGACTTGGCTGAGCAGTTCTTC.

In DNA form, the CDR3 reads TGTGCCAGCAGTCAGGGTTTTACTAATGAAAAACTGTTTTTT. Translating gives CASSQGFTNEKLFF. The chain couples TRBV27 to TRBJ1-4, with a possible D match to TRBD1 (5 bases). Per the germline V gene, CDR1 is MNHEY and CDR2 is SMNVEV (reference sequence). With 5 bases removed from V and 2 bases from J, the gap between germline ends came to 9 bases. CDR3 length: 14 residues.

The chain recombines TRBV5-1 with TRBJ1-2; 9 bases are shared with TRBD1. This CDR3 has 14 amino acids. With 5 bases clipped from V and 7 bases from J, the junction kept 9 bases outside the gene matches. Germline assignment: CDR1 SGHRS and CDR2 YFSETQ. For the CDR3, the DNA is TGCGCCAGCAGGCAAACAGGGGGCGTCTTTGGCTACACCTTC. This sequence encodes CASRQTGGVFGYTF.

This clone was counted once. The chain has TRBV6-6 and TRBJ2-7; the D gene is possibly TRBD1 (6 bases). The CDR3 totals 15 residues. V lost 7 bases, J lost 5 bases, and 21 bases lay in between. Germline CDR1 and CDR2: MNHNY and SVGAGI (reference sequence). CDR3: CASTRQAASGDEQYF. The CDR3 DNA reads TGTGCCAGCACCAGACAGGCCGCCTCGGGCGACGAGCAGTACTTC.